This T cell receptor (beta chain) originates from a study of blood T cell repertoires in COVID-19. At the level of the study: PBMCs, B-cell-depleted T cells, or T cells provided the cDNA or gDNA that made up the material.

Per the original data handling: Counts of nucleated cells, estimated from reference gene primer amplification, were obtained. Libraries were prepared by immunoSEQ multiplex PCR; TCRdb keeps only in-frame clonotypes and omits some of them. D and trimming were read from the DNA, whereas the V and J calls and clone size are those reported in that table. The table records over 45,000 clones, 80% of them present only once. The V end lost 5 bases, the J end lost 4 bases, and 14 bases lay between the germline ends. The CDR3 sequence is 14 residues long. The germline CDR1 and CDR2 sequences are SNHLY and FYNNEI. This clone was found a few times.

The V and J genes are TRBV2 and TRBJ1-1, with D perhaps TRBD1 (6 bases). The clonotype comes from a man aged 60 to 69 with acute or convalescent COVID-19. Sequenced: peripheral blood. CDR3 coding DNA: TGTGCCAGCAGTCTGGGGAGGGGGATCACTGAAGCTTTCTTT. Amino acid sequence: CASSLGRGITEAFF.